This T cell receptor beta chain was identified during a study of cytomegalovirus exposure and HLA in healthy donors (dated by TCRdb to about 2017). Regarding the study in general: The 666 repertoires of the first cohort and the 110 or so validation repertoires were produced on the same platform, according to a later analysis. A separate validation cohort of some 130 different subjects was used in addition to the approximately 700-subject first cohort. The study aimed to test whether cataloging public T cell receptors could reveal signatures of past pathogen exposure. To predict cytomegalovirus infection status, the study brought together high-throughput TCR immunosequencing, statistical association of individual TCRs with disease status, and machine learning. General findings and caveats noted by the study authors: Three of the identified cytomegalovirus-associated TCR beta chains were confirmed in vitro to be specific for cytomegalovirus antigens. Cytomegalovirus status was reported to be diagnosed by the classifier with high specificity and sensitivity in both the original and validation cohorts. According to the authors, the approach could potentially be generalized to other disease states and immunological phenotypes. A later analysis lacked HLA typing for the validation cohort, so it scored co-occurrence in that cohort across all 120 repertoires. While some public TCRs were present in many individuals, most TCR sequences turned up only very rarely across donors. Of the cluster scores, 85% to 95% were above 0 in a later analysis, which found that TCRs clustered in the first cohort also tended to co-occur in the 95 to 150 validation repertoires. The study listed 150 to 200 TCR beta chains as associated with cytomegalovirus.

About this clone: No cognate antigen has been identified for it. Base-call qualities are not available, and no considerably larger clone is one nucleotide away.

Separate from the roughly 630-subject first cohort, the validation cohort of about 110 subjects was the group to which the donors belonged. Library construction relied on the immunoSEQ multiplex PCR assay. Regarding the original processing steps: A statistical classification framework was built to diagnose cytomegalovirus status from the catalog of TCR beta chain sequences. What TCRdb holds here is the immuneACCESS table cut down to in-frame rearrangements. Part of the clones is not present; checked against another copy, under half of the missing clones reflect an unresolved V gene, and the others are unexplained. Clone size and V and J calls were adopted from that table, with D and trimming inferred from the DNA. In this sample the table shows nearly 110,000 clones, about 87% of which occur a single time. The ten largest clones capture less than 2% of the sample. This TCR derives from a woman in her late teens or twenties in good health and CMV-seropositive. Sequencing was done on a sample of PBMCs.

The CDR3 region: CASSQEGGYGTEAFF. The DNA reads as follows: TGTGCCAGCAGCCAAGAGGGAGGGTATGGCACTGAAGCTTTCTTT. This receptor chain uses TRBV4-2 and TRBJ1-1, with the D gene not confidently named. V is pared back by 0 bases and J by 4 bases, with 12 bases lying between the germline termini. The CDR3 holds 15 amino acids from the cysteine to the phenylalanine. Of all the DNA, just the CDR3 is kept, 45 bases in frame from base 1. Reading the germline V gene gives CDR1 LGHNA and CDR2 YNFKEQ.